The 9 T cell receptor beta chains below were found in one sample sequenced in a study of T cells in Graves' hyperthyroidism and ophthalmopathy. RNA transcripts yielded amplified TCR beta CDR3 regions. First-round RT-PCR targeting the TCR CDR3 was performed with the HTBI primer set. TCRdb processed the multiplex PCR reads anew with MiXCR; each CDR3 protein has one entry. Of about 290,000 distinct CDR3 sequences listed, 15% are singletons. Sequenced input: blood. The receptors come from a woman aged 45 to 65 with Graves' hyperthyroidism that later progressed to Graves' ophthalmopathy.

In its sample, this clonotype was seen many times. The chain uses TRBV9 and TRBJ2-1; 7 bases are shared with TRBD1. V lost 4 bases and J lost 1; bases outside the gene matches: 8. This CDR3 has 16 amino acids. Germline V gives CDR1 SGDLS, CDR2 YYNGEE. CDR3 bases: TGTGCCAGCAGCACCTACAGGGGCGCATCCTACAATGAGCAGTTCTTC. Amino acid sequence: CASSTYRGASYNEQFF.

This clonotype occurred many times. CDR3 coding DNA: TGCGCCAGCAGCTTGGAGGGACAGGGAGATGGCACTGAAGCTTTCTTT. It codes for CASSLEGQGDGTEAFF. J is TRBJ1-1 and V is TRBV5-1; 9 bases line up with TRBD1. The CDR3 is made up of 16 amino acids. V shed 0 bases and J 4 bases; nucleotides not matched to a gene: 7. Germline-derived CDR1 and CDR2 are SGHRS and YFSETQ. Full variable domain (outside the CDR3, taken from reference TRBV5-1 and TRBJ1-1): KAGVTQTPRYLIKTRGQQVTLSCSPISGHRSVSWYQQTPGQGLQFLFEYFSETQRNKGNFPGRFSGRQFSNSRSEMNVSTLELGDSALYLCASSLEGQGDGTEAFFGQGTRLTVV.

This clonotype occurred a few times. The chain employs TRBV9 and TRBJ1-5, with D maybe TRBD1 (5 bases). The V gene lost 4 bases and the J gene lost 2 bases, with 13 bases spanning the gap. The germline gives CDR1 SGDLS, CDR2 YYNGEE. This CDR3 has 15 amino acids. CDR3 coding DNA: TGTGCCAGCAGCCGAGGAGGGGCAGGCAATCAGCCCCAGCATTTT. It encodes CASSRGGAGNQPQHF.

In this sample, this clonotype turned up many times. The J gene is TRBJ1-1, the V gene TRBV2; D is perhaps TRBD1 (5 bases). V was clipped by 6 bases and J by 4 bases, with 9 bases between them. This CDR3 contains 12 residues. The germline gives CDR1 SNHLY, CDR2 FYNNEI. The DNA of the CDR3 is TGTGCCAGCAGGGGGGACGGCACTGAAGCTTTCTTT. Translation: CASRGDGTEAFF.

This clonotype appeared many times. The chain joins TRBV6-5 to TRBJ1-1; a possible D gene is TRBD1 (6 bases). This CDR3 has 13 residues. CDR1 MNHEY and CDR2 SVGAGI come from the germline V gene. The V gene lost 2 bases and the J gene lost 8 bases, with 12 bases spanning the gap. CDR3 nucleotides: TGTGCCAGCAGTTACCCTCTTACAGGGGAAGCTTTCTTT. Protein product: CASSYPLTGEAFF.

V gene TRBV4-1 combines with J gene TRBJ2-1; 10 bases fit TRBD1. This CDR3 is built from 17 residues. The germline V gene encodes CDR1 MGHRA and CDR2 YSYEKL. Trimming removed 2 bases from V and 7 bases from J; junction bases left unmatched: 11. CDR3 bases: TGCGCCAGCAGCCAAATCCACATAGCGGGACAGGGGAATGAGCAGTTCTTC. Amino acids: CASSQIHIAGQGNEQFF.

Note on this clonotype: A much larger clone lies one base from this, so it may be a read error. The chain uses TRBV15 and TRBJ2-7; D is possibly TRBD1 (5 bases). The CDR3 has 16 amino acids. Germline-derived CDR1 and CDR2 are LNHNV and YYDKDF (reference sequence). V was shortened by 0 bases and J by 6 bases, with 18 bases between the two germline ends. The CDR3 protein is CATSREGNGFRGEQYF. In nucleotides, the CDR3 is TGTGCCACCAGCAGAGAAGGGAACGGGTTTAGGGGCGAGCAGTACTTC. Filled out from reference TRBV15 and TRBJ2-7, the complete variable domain reads DAMVIQNPRYQVTQFGKPVTLSCSQTLNHNVMYWYQQKSSQAPKLLFHYYDKDFNNEADTPDNFQSRRPNTSFCFLDIRSPGLGDTAMYLCATSREGNGFRGEQYFGPGTRLTVT.

This clonotype has at least ten counts. This chain links TRBV6-1 with TRBJ2-3; 8 bases map to TRBD2. The CDR3 has 20 amino acids. Trimming took 8 bases from V and 2 from J; bases not matched to a gene: 24. CDR1 and CDR2 from the germline V gene are MNHNS and SASEGT. The CDR3 is CASPPRDSELSGAYTDTQYF. The CDR3 nucleotides read TGTGCCAGCCCCCCTCGCGACAGCGAGCTTAGCGGGGCCTACACAGATACGCAGTATTTT.

Ten or more counts support this clonotype. The chain uses TRBV28 and TRBJ2-6, with 7 bases that match TRBD1. V gave up 4 bases and J gave up 2 bases; unmatched junction bases: 8. CDR1 MDHEN and CDR2 SYDVKM come from the germline V gene. CDR3 size: 17 residues. The CDR3 spells CASSSRQGYTGANVLTF. In nucleotides, the CDR3 is TGTGCCAGCAGTTCAAGACAGGGATACACTGGGGCCAACGTCCTGACTTTC.